The rows below give T cell receptor beta chains drawn from one sample of a study of blood T cell repertoires in COVID-19. Clones were read by immunoSEQ multiplex PCR, and TCRdb kept only the in-frame ones, dropping some. Here the sample spans under 250,000 clones, approximately 80% being singletons. What was sequenced was peripheral blood. The receptors come from a human donor in a cohort sampled during active COVID-19. Both conserved end residues are part of each CDR3. D genes are given only for firm matches.

cdr3_aa,d_call,v_call
CASSLGSTYEQYF,.,TRBV11-1
CASSQGGGAGRETQYF,TRBD1,TRBV3-1/TRBV3-2
CASSPGGGVTEAFF,.,TRBV5-4
CAISGLGAHEQYF,.,TRBV10-3
CASSVGQGGNQPQHF,TRBD1,TRBV9
CASSQEQIWAAPYTEAFF,.,TRBV14
CATSRGLIYSGNTIYF,.,TRBV15
CASSQELAGDTQYF,TRBD2,TRBV4-2
CASSLALRDGTGELFF,.,TRBV5-1
CASSFTGNPHEQYF,.,TRBV27
CASRHQPGLAGSGELFF,TRBD2,TRBV7-9
CASSIQGVGGYTF,TRBD1,TRBV7-2
CASSPTQGSAYNEQFF,.,TRBV9
CASSIARGRQETQYF,.,TRBV19
CASSLVAGGPTNEKLFF,.,TRBV7-2
CASTPGQGGDQYF,TRBD1,TRBV12-3/TRBV12-4
CASSRGGTGDSYEQYF,TRBD1,TRBV7-9
CASSEGDKPPEKLFF,.,TRBV9
CASSLDTGETQYF,.,TRBV7-9
CASSLQGAPNEKLFF,TRBD1,TRBV9
CASSQALTGGYTF,.,TRBV3-1/TRBV3-2
CASSARAVYGYTF,.,TRBV19
CASSLNSGTLTDTQYF,TRBD2,TRBV7-9
CASSLAPVGAEETQYF,.,TRBV5-1
CASSLQGEETQYF,.,TRBV7-2
CASSLMAYEQYF,.,TRBV5-6
CASSRGGQFPRGYTF,.,TRBV19
CASSEGGNTEAFF,.,TRBV2
CASSTGTSGWEQYF,TRBD2,TRBV5-1
CASSQDNGQGANEQYF,TRBD1,TRBV3-1/TRBV3-2
CASSLSSGEYEQYF,TRBD2,TRBV7-3
CATSDTGTQYF,.,TRBV24-1
CASSLLYNEQFF,.,TRBV7-2
CATRGRPGGGYTF,.,TRBV28
CASSLLRRTTDTQYF,.,TRBV19
CASSYGENNQPQHF,.,TRBV6-6
CASSIRGRVAQETQYF,TRBD1,TRBV19
CASTKRGSGNTIYF,.,TRBV7-9
CASNGQGGGLEQYF,.,TRBV2
CASSQPGTGLVNEQFF,TRBD1,TRBV7-2
CASSLQGNQPQHF,.,TRBV13
CASSPPSPFEVKGGQDGYTF,.,TRBV28
CASSQATGGGSPLHF,TRBD1,TRBV4-3
CASSLAGGNTGELFF,TRBD2,TRBV6-5
CASSPSTSYGYTF,.,TRBV5-1